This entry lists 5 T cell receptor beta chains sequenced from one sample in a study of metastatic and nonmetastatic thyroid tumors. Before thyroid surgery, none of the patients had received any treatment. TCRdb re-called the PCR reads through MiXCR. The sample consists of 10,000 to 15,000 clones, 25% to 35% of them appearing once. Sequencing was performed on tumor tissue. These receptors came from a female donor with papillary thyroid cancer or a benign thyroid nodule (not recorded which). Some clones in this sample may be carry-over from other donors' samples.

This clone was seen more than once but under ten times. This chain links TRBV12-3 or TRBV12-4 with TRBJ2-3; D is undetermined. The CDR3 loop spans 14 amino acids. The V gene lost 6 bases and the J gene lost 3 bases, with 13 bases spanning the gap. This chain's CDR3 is CASSAGLDTDTQYF. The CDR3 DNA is TGTGCCAGCAGCGCCGGTCTAGATACAGATACGCAGTATTTT.

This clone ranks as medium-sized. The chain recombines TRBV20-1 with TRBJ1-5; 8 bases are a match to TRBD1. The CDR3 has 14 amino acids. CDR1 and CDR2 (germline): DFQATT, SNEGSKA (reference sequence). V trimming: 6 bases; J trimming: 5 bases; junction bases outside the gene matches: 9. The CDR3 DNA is TGCAGTGCCAAGACCAGACAGGGGCATCAGCCCCAGCATTTT. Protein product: CSAKTRQGHQPQHF.

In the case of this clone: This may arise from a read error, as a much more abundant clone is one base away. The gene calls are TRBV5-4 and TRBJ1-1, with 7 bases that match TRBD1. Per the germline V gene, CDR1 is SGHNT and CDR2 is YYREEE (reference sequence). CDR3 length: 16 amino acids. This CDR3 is CSSSPTTTGLNTEAFF. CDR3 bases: TGTTCCAGCAGCCCCACAACGACAGGGCTGAACACTGAAGCTTTCTTT.

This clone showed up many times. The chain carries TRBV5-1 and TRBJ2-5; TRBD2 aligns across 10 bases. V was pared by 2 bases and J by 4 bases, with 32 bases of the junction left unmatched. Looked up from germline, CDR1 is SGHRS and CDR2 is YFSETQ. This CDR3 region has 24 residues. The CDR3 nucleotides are TGCGCCAGCAGCTTTGGGCTCATTTGGGCCCTACCCTGGTTAAGCGGGAGGGCCCGAGAGACCCAGTACTTC. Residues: CASSFGLIWALPWLSGRARETQYF.

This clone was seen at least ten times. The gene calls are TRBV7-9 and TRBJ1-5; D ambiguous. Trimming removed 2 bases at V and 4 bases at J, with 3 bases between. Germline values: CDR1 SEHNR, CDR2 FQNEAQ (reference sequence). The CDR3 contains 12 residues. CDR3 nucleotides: TGTGCCAGCAGCTTAACAAATCAGCCCCAGCATTTT. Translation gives CASSLTNQPQHF. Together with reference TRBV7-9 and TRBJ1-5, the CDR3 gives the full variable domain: DTGVSQNPRHKITKRGQNVTFRCDPISEHNRLYWYRQTLGQGPEFLTYFQNEAQLEKSRLLSDRFSAERPKGSFSTLEIQRTEQGDSAMYLCASSLTNQPQHFGDGTRLSIL.